Only one count was recorded for the clone carrying this TCR beta chain. Its antigen is currently unknown. The sample comes from a study of OX40 agonist ivuxolimab in advanced cancers. Across the whole study: Three dose-escalation patients had partial responses: one with hepatocellular carcinoma and two with cutaneous melanoma. General study results and limits: Fewer expanded clones were found on average in CD4+ than in CD8+ T cells. Dose levels from 0.1 to 3.0 mg/kg saw CD4+ and CD8+ blood T cells expand clonally by week 6.

CDR1 and CDR2 from the germline V gene are LNHDA and SQIVND (reference sequence). Trimming removed 6 bases at V and 6 bases at J, with 6 bases between. This CDR3 has 11 amino acids. The table came from immunoSEQ multiplex PCR; TCRdb's copy has only in-frame clones and leaves some out. The data contain some 58,000 clones, over 80% of them singletons. The chain employs TRBV19 and TRBJ2-1; no clear D. This material consisted of CD4+ or CD8+ T cells sorted from blood, taken in a trial of the OX40 agonist ivuxolimab. The clonotype was recovered from an adult with an advanced solid tumor such as melanoma, head and neck, liver or kidney cancer. CDR3 sequence: CASRSTNEQFF. CDR3 coding DNA: TGTGCCAGTAGGTCGACCAATGAGCAGTTCTTC.